The 18 T cell receptor beta chains in this list originate from one sample, sequenced in a study of T cell repertoires in cytomegalovirus infection. TCRdb recomputed calls from the reads with MiXCR, one row per CDR3 protein. The sample includes some 800,000 distinct CDR3 sequences, 25% to 35% seen only once; the top ten take around 13%. What these receptors recognize is not known. Material: cultured CD8+ T cells from PBMCs, obtained from culture after CMV antigen stimulation. Source of these receptors: a human donor in good health (CMV status not recorded). Some clones in this sample may be carry-over from other donors' samples.

The rearrangement links TRBV6-5 to TRBJ2-2; D is possibly TRBD2 (6 bases). Trimming took 2 bases from V and 0 from J, leaving 7 bases between them. CDR1 and CDR2 from the germline V gene are MNHEY and SVGAGI. This CDR3 comprises 15 residues. CDR3 DNA: TGTGCCAGCAGTTACGGAGGGACGAACACCGGGGAGCTGTTTTTT. It codes for CASSYGGTNTGELFF.

The chain joins TRBV7-9 to TRBJ1-5, with D unresolved. V was trimmed by 6 bases and J by 0 bases, leaving 9 bases between them. CDR1 and CDR2 from the germline V gene are SEHNR and FQNEAQ (reference sequence). The CDR3 extends over 14 amino acids. The CDR3 sequence: CASRSLDSNQPQHF. CDR3 nucleotide sequence: TGTGCCAGCAGAAGTCTTGATAGCAATCAGCCCCAGCATTTT.

This clonotype was picked up a small number of times. The J gene is TRBJ2-5, the V gene TRBV28; D gene uncertain. This CDR3 is built from 12 residues. Trimming shortened V by 2 bases and J by 5 bases, and 6 bases separated the two germline ends. Germline CDR1 and CDR2: MDHEN and SYDVKM. The CDR3: CASSLTAETQYF. The CDR3, as DNA: TGTGCCAGCAGTTTAACAGCTGAGACCCAGTACTTC.

V gene TRBV7-6 combines with J gene TRBJ1-3; TRBD1 might be the D (6 bases). Per the germline V gene, CDR1 is SGHVS and CDR2 is FNYEAQ. This CDR3 is 15 amino acids long. Trimming cost V 5 bases and J 0 bases, with 11 bases left between them. The CDR3 region has the DNA TGTGCCAGCAGCATCCGGACAGACTCTGGAAACACCATATATTTT. This encodes CASSIRTDSGNTIYF.

The V gene is TRBV5-4, the J gene TRBJ1-1; D uncertain. The CDR3 loop spans 14 amino acids. The germline V gene has CDR1 SGHNT and CDR2 YYREEE (reference sequence). Trimming cost V 0 bases and J 6 bases, with 12 bases left between them. The DNA for the CDR3 is TGTGCCAGCAGCTTGGGGGCGGGAAGTCCTGAAGCTTTCTTT. This codes for CASSLGAGSPEAFF.

The V gene is TRBV4-2, the J gene TRBJ2-1; possibly TRBD1 for D (8 bases). The V end lost 2 bases, the J end lost 8 bases, and 13 bases lay between the germline ends. The CDR3 runs to 14 residues. CDR1 and CDR2 (germline): LGHNA, YNFKEQ. The CDR3 is CASSQKTGGDEQFF. In DNA form, the CDR3 reads TGTGCCAGCAGCCAAAAAACAGGGGGGGATGAGCAGTTCTTC.

This chain joins TRBV7-6 and TRBJ2-3; maybe TRBD2 (5 bases). CDR3 length: 14 amino acids. The V end lost 5 bases, the J end lost 0 bases, and 9 bases lay between the germline ends. The germline V gene has CDR1 SGHVS and CDR2 FNYEAQ. The CDR3, as DNA: TGTGCCAGCAGCGCCGAGGGTAGCACAGATACGCAGTATTTT. Translated: CASSAEGSTDTQYF. The full variable domain, completed using reference TRBV7-6 and TRBJ2-3, is GAGVSQSPRYKVTKRGQDVALRCDPISGHVSLYWYRQALGQGPEFLTYFNYEAQQDKSGLPNDRFSAERPEGSISTLTIQRTEQRDSAMYRCASSAEGSTDTQYFGPGTRLTVL.

This clonotype was counted once. The genes are TRBV11-2 and TRBJ2-1; a possible D gene is TRBD2 (7 bases). The germline gives CDR1 SGHAT, CDR2 FQNNGV. Trimming took 4 bases from V and 4 from J, leaving 14 bases between them. The CDR3 loop spans 15 amino acids. CDR3 protein: CASSWGGPPYNEQFF. In DNA, the CDR3 is TGTGCCAGCAGCTGGGGGGGGCCCCCATACAATGAGCAGTTCTTC.

Many counts were recorded for this clonotype. The chain couples TRBV7-2 to TRBJ2-5; possibly TRBD1 for D (6 bases). There are 16 residues in the CDR3. V was shortened by 4 bases and J by 3 bases, with 18 bases between the two germline ends. In germline, CDR1 is SGHTA, CDR2 FQGNSA. The CDR3 sequence: CASSSYPGQLKETQYF. CDR3 nucleotide sequence: TGTGCCAGCAGCTCGTATCCGGGACAACTGAAAGAGACCCAGTACTTC.

The rearrangement uses TRBV7-2 and TRBJ1-4; no clear D. The V end lost 0 bases, the J end lost 13 bases, and 9 bases lay between the germline ends. CDR3 length: 12 amino acids. CDR1 is SGHTA, CDR2 FQGNSA, per germline. The CDR3 region is CASSLAVGGLFF. The CDR3, as DNA: TGTGCCAGCAGCTTAGCGGTCGGTGGACTGTTTTTT.

There are many counts of this clonotype. The chain employs TRBV7-2 and TRBJ2-1, with 10 bases aligning to TRBD2. With V trimmed by 4 bases and J by 5 bases, 5 bases remained unmatched. The CDR3 length is 15 residues. CDR1 and CDR2 (germline): SGHTA, FQGNSA. The CDR3: CASSSSGGANNEQFF. CDR3 in DNA: TGTGCCAGCAGCTCAAGCGGGGGGGCGAACAATGAGCAGTTCTTC.

V is TRBV20-1 and J is TRBJ2-7; D may be TRBD1 (6 bases). V was shortened by 1 base and J by 3 bases, with 16 bases between the two germline ends. The CDR3 runs 15 residues. The germline CDR1 and CDR2 sequences are DFQATT and SNEGSKA (reference sequence). For the CDR3, the DNA is TGCAGTGCTAGAGTTTTCGGTGGACAGTACTACGAGCAGTACTTC. Its protein is CSARVFGGQYYEQYF.

This clonotype was seen at least ten times. The chain has TRBV10-3 and TRBJ1-1; TRBD1 might be the D (6 bases). Germline V gene lookup returns CDR1 ENHRY and CDR2 SYGVKD. CDR3 length: 16 residues. V shed 6 bases and J shed 3 bases, with 20 bases lying between them. The CDR3: CAISVQGLGTDTEAFF. The CDR3 DNA reads as TGTGCCATCAGCGTACAGGGTTTGGGAACGGACACTGAAGCTTTCTTT.

This clonotype was picked up a small number of times. The J gene is TRBJ2-7, the V gene TRBV7-2, with D possibly being TRBD2 (6 bases). Germline assignment: CDR1 SGHTA and CDR2 FQGNSA. There are 14 residues in the CDR3. The V gene lost 4 bases and the J gene lost 3 bases, with 13 bases spanning the gap. The CDR3 loop is CASSWGEWDYEQYF. The DNA for the CDR3 is TGTGCCAGCAGCTGGGGGGAGTGGGACTACGAGCAGTACTTC.

The chain couples TRBV12-3 or TRBV12-4 to TRBJ1-2; TRBD1 aligns across 9 bases. Germline trimming cut 5 bases from V and 7 bases from J; bases unmatched to any gene: 8. This CDR3 contains 14 residues. The CDR3 loop reads CASSPGQGTFGYTF. The CDR3 nucleotides read TGTGCCAGCAGTCCGGGACAGGGAACCTTTGGCTACACCTTC.

This clonotype was seen at least ten times. Here the CDR3 reads CASSLMTGIPNEKLFF. The CDR3 DNA reads TGTGCCAGCAGCTTAATGACAGGGATCCCTAATGAAAAACTGTTTTTT. This chain links TRBV7-8 with TRBJ1-4; the match to TRBD1 covers 7 bases. The CDR3 is 16 amino acids. Germline V CDR1 and CDR2: SGHVS, FQNEAQ. J lost 3 bases, V lost 2 bases, and 6 bases had no gene match.

The V gene is TRBV9, the J gene TRBJ2-3; TRBD1 aligns across 10 bases. V trimming: 7 bases; J trimming: 1 base; junction bases outside the gene matches: 6. Germline CDR1 and CDR2: SGDLS and YYNGEE. This CDR3 has 15 amino acids. The CDR3, as DNA: TGTGCCAGCGGTCCCGGGACAGGGGGCACAGATACGCAGTATTTT. The encoded protein is CASGPGTGGTDTQYF. Full variable domain (rest looked up from reference TRBV9 and TRBJ2-3): DSGVTQTPKHLITATGQRVTLRCSPRSGDLSVYWYQQSLDQGLQFLIQYYNGEERAKGNILERFSAQQFPDLHSELNLSSLELGDSALYFCASGPGTGGTDTQYFGPGTRLTVL.

This clonotype occurred a few times. The V gene is TRBV7-9, the J gene TRBJ2-1; D remains ambiguous. The germline CDR1 and CDR2 sequences are SEHNR and FQNEAQ (reference sequence). The CDR3 consists of 13 residues. The ends were cut back, 1 base at V and 6 bases at J, with 7 bases in the middle. The CDR3 sequence is CASSLGFGNEQFF. CDR3 nucleotide sequence: TGTGCCAGCAGCTTAGGATTTGGCAATGAGCAGTTCTTC.